The text below deals with one T cell receptor (beta chain). This CDR3 contains 14 residues. V dropped 4 bases and J dropped 7 bases, with 16 bases sitting between them. The germline CDR1 and CDR2 sequences are KGHSH and LQKENI. This sample was taken from a study of blood T cell repertoires in COVID-19. Study in general: The samples span acute and convalescent COVID-19 from the United States, Italy and Spain. In each case, the material was cDNA or gDNA derived from T cells, B-cell-depleted T cells, or PBMCs.

Assay used: immunoSEQ multiplex PCR; TCRdb lists only in-frame clones, some missing. This sample has 200,000 to 250,000 clones; roughly 80% occur once, and the top ten carry roughly 10%. The sequence came from a woman of 80 years or more with acute or convalescent COVID-19. The chain couples TRBV18 to TRBJ1-2; no definite D call. Sequenced sample: peripheral blood. Here the CDR3 reads CASSQRESLLGYTF. The CDR3 DNA reads TGTGCCAGCTCACAGCGGGAGTCTTTGCTTGGCTACACCTTC.